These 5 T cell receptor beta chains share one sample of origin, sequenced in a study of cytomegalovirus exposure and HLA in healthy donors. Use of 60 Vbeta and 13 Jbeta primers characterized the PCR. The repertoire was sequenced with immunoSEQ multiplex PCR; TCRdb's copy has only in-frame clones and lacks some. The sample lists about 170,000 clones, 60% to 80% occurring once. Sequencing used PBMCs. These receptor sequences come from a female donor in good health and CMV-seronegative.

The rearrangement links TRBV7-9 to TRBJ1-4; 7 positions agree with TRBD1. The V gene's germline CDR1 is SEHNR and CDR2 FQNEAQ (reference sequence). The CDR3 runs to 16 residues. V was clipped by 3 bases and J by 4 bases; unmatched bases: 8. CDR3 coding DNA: TGTGCCAGCAGCTTGGACCAACAGGGGAGTAATGAAAAACTGTTTTTT. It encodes CASSLDQQGSNEKLFF.

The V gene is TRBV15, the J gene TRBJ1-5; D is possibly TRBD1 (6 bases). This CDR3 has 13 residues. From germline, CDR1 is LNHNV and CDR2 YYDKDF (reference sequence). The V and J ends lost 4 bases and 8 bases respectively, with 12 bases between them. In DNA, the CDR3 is TGTGCCACCAGCAAGGGGGTGTGGGAGCCCCAGCATTTT. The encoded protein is CATSKGVWEPQHF.

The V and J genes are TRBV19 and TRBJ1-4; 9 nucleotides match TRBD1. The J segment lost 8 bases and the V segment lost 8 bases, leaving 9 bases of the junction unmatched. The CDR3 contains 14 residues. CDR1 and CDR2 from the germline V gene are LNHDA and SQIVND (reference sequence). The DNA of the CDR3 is TGTGCCAGTCGAACCGGGACAGGGACCGAAAAACTGTTTTTT. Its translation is CASRTGTGTEKLFF.

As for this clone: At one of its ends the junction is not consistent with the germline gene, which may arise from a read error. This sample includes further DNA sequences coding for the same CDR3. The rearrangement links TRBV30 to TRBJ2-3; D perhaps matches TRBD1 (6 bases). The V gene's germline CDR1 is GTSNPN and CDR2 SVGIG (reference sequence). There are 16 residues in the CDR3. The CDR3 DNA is TGCGCCTGGAGTTGGGCAGGGGTAGGGGGCACAGATACGCAGTATTTT. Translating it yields CAWSWAGVGGTDTQYF.

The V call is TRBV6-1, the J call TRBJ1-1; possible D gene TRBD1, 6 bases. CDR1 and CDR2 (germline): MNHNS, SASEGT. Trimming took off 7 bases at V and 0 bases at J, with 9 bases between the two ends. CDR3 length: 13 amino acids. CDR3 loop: CASTGQMNTEAFF. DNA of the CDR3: TGTGCCAGCACCGGACAGATGAACACTGAAGCTTTCTTT.